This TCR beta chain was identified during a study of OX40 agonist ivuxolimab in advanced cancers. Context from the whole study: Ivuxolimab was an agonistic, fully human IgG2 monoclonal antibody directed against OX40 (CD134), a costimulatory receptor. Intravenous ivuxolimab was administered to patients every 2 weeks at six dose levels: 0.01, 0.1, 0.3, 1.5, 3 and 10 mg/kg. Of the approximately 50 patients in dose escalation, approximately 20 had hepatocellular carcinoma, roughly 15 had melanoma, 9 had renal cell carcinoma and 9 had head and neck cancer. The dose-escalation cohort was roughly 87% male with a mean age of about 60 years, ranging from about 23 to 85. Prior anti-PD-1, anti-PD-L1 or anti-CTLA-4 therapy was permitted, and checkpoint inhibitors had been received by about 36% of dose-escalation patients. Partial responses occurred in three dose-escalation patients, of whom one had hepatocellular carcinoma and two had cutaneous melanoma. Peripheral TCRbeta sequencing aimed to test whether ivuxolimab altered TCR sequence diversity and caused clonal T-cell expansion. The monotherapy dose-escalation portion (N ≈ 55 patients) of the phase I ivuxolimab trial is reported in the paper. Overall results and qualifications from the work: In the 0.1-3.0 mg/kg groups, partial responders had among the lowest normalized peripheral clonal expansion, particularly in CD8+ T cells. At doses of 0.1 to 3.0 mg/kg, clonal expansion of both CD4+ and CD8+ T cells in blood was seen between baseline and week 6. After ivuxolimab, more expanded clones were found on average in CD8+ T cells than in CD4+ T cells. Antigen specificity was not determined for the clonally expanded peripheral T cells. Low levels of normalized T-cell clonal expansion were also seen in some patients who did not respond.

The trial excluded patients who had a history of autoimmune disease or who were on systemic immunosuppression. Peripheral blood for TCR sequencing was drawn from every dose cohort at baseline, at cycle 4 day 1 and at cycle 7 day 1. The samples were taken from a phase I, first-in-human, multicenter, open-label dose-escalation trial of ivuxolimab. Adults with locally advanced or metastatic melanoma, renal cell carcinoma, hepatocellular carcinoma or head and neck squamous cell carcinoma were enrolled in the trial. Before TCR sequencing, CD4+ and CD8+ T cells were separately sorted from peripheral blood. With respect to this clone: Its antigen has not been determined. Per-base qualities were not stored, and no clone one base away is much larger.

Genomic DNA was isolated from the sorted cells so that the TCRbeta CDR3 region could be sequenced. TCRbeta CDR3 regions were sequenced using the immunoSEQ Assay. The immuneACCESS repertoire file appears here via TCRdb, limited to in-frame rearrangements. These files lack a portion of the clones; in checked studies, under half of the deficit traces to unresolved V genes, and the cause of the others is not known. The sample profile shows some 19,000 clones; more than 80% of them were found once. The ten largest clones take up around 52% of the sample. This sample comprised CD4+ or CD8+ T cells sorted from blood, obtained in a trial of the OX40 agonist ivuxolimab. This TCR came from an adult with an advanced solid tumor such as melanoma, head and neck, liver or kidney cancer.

The DNA sequence follows: TGTGCCAGCAGCCGGGCAGGGATGGGTTCACCCCTCCACTTT. Its amino acids are CASSRAGMGSPLHF. This chain is built from TRBV7-2 and TRBJ1-6; the best D guess is TRBD1, with 5 bases matching. CDR1 and CDR2, per the germline V gene, are SGHTA and FQGNSA. V loses 5 bases of germline sequence and J loses 9 bases, and the interval between the two ends is 14 bases. The CDR3 covers 14 residues, taking in both the cysteine and the phenylalanine. Solely the CDR3 DNA is kept, with 42 bases framed from the first base.